This T cell receptor (beta chain) was profiled in a study of cytomegalovirus exposure and HLA in healthy donors. This clone was detected only a few times. Its antigen remains unknown. General observations from the study: Sequencing depth across donors, presence/absence analyses assumed, was roughly uniform.

PCR employed 60 Vbeta and 13 Jbeta primers. The table came from immunoSEQ multiplex PCR; TCRdb's copy has only in-frame clones and leaves some out. The sample holds roughly 200,000 clones, approximately 79% seen once. The CDR3 totals 16 residues. Germline V gene sequence: CDR1 SGHDT, CDR2 YYEEEE. Trimming removed 3 bases from V and 0 bases from J; junction bases left unmatched: 0. The chain links TRBV5-6 to TRBJ2-1, with TRBD2 matching 13 bases. The receptor was derived from a woman in her twenties or thirties in good health and CMV-seropositive. The sample taken for sequencing was PBMCs. The CDR3 protein is CASSWTSGSSYNEQFF. The CDR3 DNA reads as TGTGCCAGCAGCTGGACTAGCGGGAGCTCCTACAATGAGCAGTTCTTC. Full variable domain (outside the CDR3, taken from reference TRBV5-6 and TRBJ2-1): DAGVTQSPTHLIKTRGQQVTLRCSPKSGHDTVSWYQQALGQGPQFIFQYYEEEERQRGNFPDRFSGHQFPNYSSELNVNALLLGDSALYLCASSWTSGSSYNEQFFGPGTRLTVL.